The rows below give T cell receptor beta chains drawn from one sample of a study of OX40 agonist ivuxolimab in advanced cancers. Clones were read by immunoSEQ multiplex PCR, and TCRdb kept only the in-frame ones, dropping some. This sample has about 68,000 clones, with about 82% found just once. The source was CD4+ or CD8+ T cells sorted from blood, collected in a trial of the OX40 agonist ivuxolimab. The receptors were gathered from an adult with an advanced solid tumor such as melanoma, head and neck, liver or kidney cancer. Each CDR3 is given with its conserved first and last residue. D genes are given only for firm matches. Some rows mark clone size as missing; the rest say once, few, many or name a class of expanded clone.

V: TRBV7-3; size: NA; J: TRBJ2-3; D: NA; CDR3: CASSPGPGDTQYF; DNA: TGTGCCAGCAGCCCGGGTCCCGGAGATACGCAGTATTTT
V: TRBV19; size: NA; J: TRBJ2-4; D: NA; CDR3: CASSPPPAGGAVIQYF; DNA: TGTGCCAGTAGTCCCCCCCCGGCAGGGGGGGCGGTCATTCAGTACTTC
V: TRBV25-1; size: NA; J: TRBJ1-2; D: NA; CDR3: CASSEDWGYGYTF; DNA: TGTGCCAGCAGCGAGGACTGGGGCTATGGCTACACCTTC
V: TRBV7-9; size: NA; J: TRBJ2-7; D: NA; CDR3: CASSLGARDVEQYF; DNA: TGTGCCAGCAGCTTAGGGGCGCGGGATGTCGAGCAGTACTTC
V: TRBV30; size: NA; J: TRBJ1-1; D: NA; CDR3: CAWSVGVNTEAFF; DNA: TGTGCCTGGAGTGTAGGGGTGAACACTGAAGCTTTCTTT
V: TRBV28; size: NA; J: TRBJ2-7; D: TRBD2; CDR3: CASSFHLAGLSYEQYF; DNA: TGTGCCAGCAGTTTCCATCTAGCGGGGCTCTCCTACGAGCAGTACTTC
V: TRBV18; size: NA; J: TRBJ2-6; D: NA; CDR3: CASSQSGSGANVLTF; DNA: TGTGCCAGCTCTCAATCAGGTTCCGGGGCCAACGTCCTGACTTTC
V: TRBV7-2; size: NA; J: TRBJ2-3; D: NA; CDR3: CASSFPIRDFDPDTQYF; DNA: TGTGCCAGCAGCTTCCCCATCCGGGATTTCGACCCAGATACGCAGTATTTT
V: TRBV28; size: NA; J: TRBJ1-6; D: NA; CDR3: CASSRPAGLDSPLHF; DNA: TGTGCCAGCAGCCGCCCTGCAGGGTTAGATTCACCCCTCCACTTT
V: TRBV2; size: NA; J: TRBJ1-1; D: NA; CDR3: CASRLGMNTEAFF; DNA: TGTGCCAGCAGATTGGGGATGAACACTGAAGCTTTCTTT
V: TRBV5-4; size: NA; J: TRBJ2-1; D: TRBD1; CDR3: CASGRTGYNEQFF; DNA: TGTGCCAGCGGACGGACAGGATACAATGAGCAGTTCTTC
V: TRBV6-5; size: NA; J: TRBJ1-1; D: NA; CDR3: CASSRPLGVFSEAFF; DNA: TGTGCCAGCAGCCGACCCTTGGGGGTGTTTTCTGAAGCTTTCTTT
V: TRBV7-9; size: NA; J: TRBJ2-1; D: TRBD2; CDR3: CASIDTSGSSYNEQFF; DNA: TGTGCCAGCATCGACACAAGCGGGAGCTCCTACAATGAGCAGTTCTTC
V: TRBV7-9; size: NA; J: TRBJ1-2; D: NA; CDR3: CASSLVPQDNGYTF; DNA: TGTGCCAGCAGCTTAGTACCGCAGGATAACGGCTACACCTTC
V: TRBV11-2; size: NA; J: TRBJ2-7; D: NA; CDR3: CASSLGRQSSYEQYF; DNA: TGTGCCAGCAGCTTAGGTCGGCAGAGCTCCTACGAGCAGTACTTC
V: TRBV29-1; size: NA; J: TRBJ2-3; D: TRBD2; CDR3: CSVGGSSGIDTDTQYF; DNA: TGCAGCGTTGGAGGGTCTAGCGGGATTGACACAGATACGCAGTATTTT
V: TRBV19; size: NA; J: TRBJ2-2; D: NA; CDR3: CASSIGLARTYNTGELFF; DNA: TGTGCCAGTAGTATTGGGCTAGCGCGTACTTATAACACCGGGGAGCTGTTTTTT
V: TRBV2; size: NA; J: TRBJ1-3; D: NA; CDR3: CASSETVDGNTIYF; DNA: TGTGCCAGCAGTGAGACAGTTGATGGAAACACCATATATTTT
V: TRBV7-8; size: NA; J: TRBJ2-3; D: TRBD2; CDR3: CASKPGLAAKGADTQYF; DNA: TGTGCCAGCAAGCCGGGACTAGCGGCGAAGGGAGCAGATACGCAGTATTTT
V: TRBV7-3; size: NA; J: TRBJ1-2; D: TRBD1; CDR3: CASSADPGTGVGYTF; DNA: TGTGCCAGCAGCGCTGACCCCGGGACAGGGGTTGGCTACACCTTC
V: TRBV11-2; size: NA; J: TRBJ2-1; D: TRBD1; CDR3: CASSTGQGAGEQFF; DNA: TGTGCCAGCAGCACCGGACAGGGGGCGGGTGAGCAGTTCTTC
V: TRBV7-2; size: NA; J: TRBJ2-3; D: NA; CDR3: CASRPGRSTDTQYF; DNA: TGTGCCAGCAGGCCAGGACGTAGCACAGATACGCAGTATTTT
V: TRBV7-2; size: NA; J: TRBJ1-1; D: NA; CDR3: CASSGDRNTEAFF; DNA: TGTGCCAGCAGCGGGGACCGCAACACTGAAGCTTTCTTT
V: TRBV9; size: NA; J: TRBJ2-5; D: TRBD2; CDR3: CASSVVTSGWETQYF; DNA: TGTGCCAGCAGCGTAGTCACTAGCGGCTGGGAGACCCAGTACTTC
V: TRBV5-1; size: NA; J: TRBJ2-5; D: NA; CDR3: CASSLEETQYF; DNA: TGCGCCAGCAGCTTGGAAGAGACCCAGTACTTC
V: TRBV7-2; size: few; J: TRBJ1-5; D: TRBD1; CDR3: CASSTQQGAGPQHF; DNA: TGTGCCAGCAGCACCCAACAGGGGGCTGGGCCCCAGCATTTT
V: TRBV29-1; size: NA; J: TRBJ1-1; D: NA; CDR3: CRISRLADTEAFF; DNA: TGCAGAATCTCTAGGCTAGCGGACACTGAAGCTTTCTTT
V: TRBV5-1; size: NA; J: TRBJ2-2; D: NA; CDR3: CASSLDGGDTGELFF; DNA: TGCGCCAGCAGCTTGGACGGGGGAGACACCGGGGAGCTGTTTTTT
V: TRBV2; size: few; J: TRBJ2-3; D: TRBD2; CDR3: CASIGSLAGGPRELDTQYF; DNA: TGTGCCAGCATAGGAAGCCTAGCGGGGGGGCCGAGGGAGTTAGATACGCAGTATTTT
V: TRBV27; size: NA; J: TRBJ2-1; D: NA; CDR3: CASSLQGPRNNEQFF; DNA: TGTGCCAGCAGTTTACAAGGACCCCGTAACAATGAGCAGTTCTTC
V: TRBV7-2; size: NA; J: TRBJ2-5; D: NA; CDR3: CASSFTGNLQETQYF; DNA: TGTGCCAGCAGCTTCACAGGGAACTTGCAAGAGACCCAGTACTTC
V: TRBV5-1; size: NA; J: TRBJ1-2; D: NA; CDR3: CASSLGSVNYGYTF; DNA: TGCGCCAGCAGCTTGGGTAGCGTCAACTATGGCTACACCTTC
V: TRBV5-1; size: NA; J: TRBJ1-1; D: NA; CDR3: CASSSRRDGNTEAFF; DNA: TGCGCCAGCAGCTCCAGGCGGGACGGAAACACTGAAGCTTTCTTT
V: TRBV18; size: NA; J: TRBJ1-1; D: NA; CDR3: CASSPGVLDKQGSNTEAFF; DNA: TGTGCCAGCTCACCTGGAGTTTTGGACAAGCAGGGGAGTAACACTGAAGCTTTCTTT
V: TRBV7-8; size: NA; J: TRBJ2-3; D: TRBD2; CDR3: CASSSPGLAGGPADTQYF; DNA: TGTGCCAGCAGCTCCCCGGGACTAGCGGGAGGGCCGGCAGATACGCAGTATTTT
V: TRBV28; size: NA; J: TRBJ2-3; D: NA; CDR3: CASSLPGEGGDTQYF; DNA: TGTGCCAGCAGTTTACCGGGAGAGGGGGGGGATACGCAGTATTTT
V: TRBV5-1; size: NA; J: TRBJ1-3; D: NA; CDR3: CASSLDGNSGNTIYF; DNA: TGCGCCAGCAGCTTGGACGGGAATTCTGGAAACACCATATATTTT
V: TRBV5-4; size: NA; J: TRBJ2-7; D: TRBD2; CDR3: CASSQDLSSGDSGQYF; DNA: TGTGCCAGCAGCCAAGATCTTTCTAGCGGAGACAGCGGGCAGTACTTC
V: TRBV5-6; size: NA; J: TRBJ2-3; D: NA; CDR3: CASSLWGPDTQYF; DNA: TGTGCCAGCAGCTTGTGGGGCCCAGATACGCAGTATTTT
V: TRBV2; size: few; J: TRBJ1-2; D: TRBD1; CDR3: CASSYTMTGNYGYTF; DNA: TGTGCCAGCAGTTATACAATGACAGGGAACTATGGCTACACCTTC
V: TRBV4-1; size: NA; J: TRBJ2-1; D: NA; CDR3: CASSPTTGTSSYNEQFF; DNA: TGCGCCAGCAGCCCCACCACCGGGACGAGCTCCTACAATGAGCAGTTCTTC
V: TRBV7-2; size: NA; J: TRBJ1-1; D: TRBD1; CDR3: CASSLRPGGDTEAFF; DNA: TGTGCCAGCAGCTTAAGGCCAGGGGGCGACACTGAAGCTTTCTTT
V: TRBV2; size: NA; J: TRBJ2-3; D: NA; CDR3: CASSGPGDTQYF; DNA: TGTGCCAGCAGTGGCCCCGGAGATACGCAGTATTTT
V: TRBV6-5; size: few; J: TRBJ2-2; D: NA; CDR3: CASSYNGQGLTGELFF; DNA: TGTGCCAGCAGTTACAACGGCCAGGGGTTGACCGGGGAGCTGTTTTTT
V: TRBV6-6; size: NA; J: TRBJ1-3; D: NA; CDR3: CASIGVSTGNTIYF; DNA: TGTGCCAGCATAGGTGTGTCAACTGGAAACACCATATATTTT
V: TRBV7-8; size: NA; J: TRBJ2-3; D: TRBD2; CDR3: CASSIRTSGADTQYF; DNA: TGTGCCAGCAGCATCCGGACTAGCGGAGCCGATACGCAGTATTTT
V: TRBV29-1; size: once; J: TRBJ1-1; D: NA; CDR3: CSASGQKNTEAFF; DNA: TGCAGCGCAAGTGGACAGAAGAACACTGAAGCTTTCTTT
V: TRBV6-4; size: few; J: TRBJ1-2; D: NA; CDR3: CASSDPTRQKLYGYTF; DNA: TGTGCCAGCAGTGACCCGACCCGACAGAAACTATATGGCTACACCTTC